This passage covers 20 T cell receptor beta chains from one sample sequenced in a study of cytomegalovirus exposure and HLA in healthy donors. Profiling relied on immunoSEQ multiplex PCR, and the TCRdb table lists in-frame clones only, not all of them. The sample lists about 110,000 clones; approximately 89% were seen once. Sequencing was performed on PBMCs. These receptors originate from a woman aged 18-35 years in good health and CMV-seronegative.

This chain connects TRBV27 to TRBJ2-3; 11 bases agree with TRBD2. The CDR3 is 17 amino acids. CDR1 and CDR2 from the germline V gene are MNHEY and SMNVEV (reference sequence). V lost 6 bases to trimming and J lost 3 bases; unmatched junction nucleotides: 11. The CDR3 DNA reads TGTGCCAGCAGACGACTAGCGGGAAGGAAGGGAACAGATACGCAGTATTTT. Encoded protein: CASRRLAGRKGTDTQYF.

The chain carries TRBV28 and TRBJ2-5; TRBD2 matches at 7 bases. The CDR3 totals 13 residues. V shed 8 bases and J 4 bases; nucleotides not matched to a gene: 7. Germline CDR1 MDHEN, CDR2 SYDVKM. The CDR3 sequence is CASFGGGGETQYF. The CDR3 region has the DNA TGTGCCAGCTTCGGCGGGGGAGGAGAGACCCAGTACTTC.

This clone has a single count. The chain recombines TRBV6-1 with TRBJ1-5, with TRBD1 matching over 9 bases. V dropped 0 bases and J dropped 4; count of bases not matched to a gene: 4. Germline CDR1 reads MNHNS; CDR2 reads SASEGT. This CDR3 spans 16 amino acids. CDR3 bases: TGTGCCAGCAGTGAAGCCTCCGGGACAGGGAATCAGCCCCAGCATTTT. Residues: CASSEASGTGNQPQHF.

This chain joins TRBV15 and TRBJ1-1, with 7 bases fitting TRBD1. Per the germline V gene, CDR1 is LNHNV and CDR2 is YYDKDF (reference sequence). The CDR3 has 13 residues. After removal of 1 base from V and 7 bases from J, the junction contained 3 bases not matched to a gene. CDR3 residues: CATSRGRGIEAFF. CDR3 in DNA: TGTGCCACCAGCAGAGGCAGGGGGATTGAAGCTTTCTTT.

The genes are TRBV2 and TRBJ2-2, with D tentatively TRBD2 (7 bases). The CDR3 runs 13 residues. Trimming removed 10 bases from V and 6 bases from J, with 15 bases in between. Germline V gene lookup returns CDR1 SNHLY and CDR2 FYNNEI. The CDR3 region is CATEGGDAGELFF. CDR3 nucleotide sequence: TGTGCCACCGAGGGGGGGGACGCCGGGGAGCTGTTTTTT.

The rearrangement links TRBV19 to TRBJ1-5, with 9 bases aligning to TRBD1. Trimming cost V 6 bases and J 2 bases; bases outside gene matches: 5. The CDR3 is made up of 15 amino acids. Germline V gene data show CDR1 as LNHDA and CDR2 as SQIVND (reference sequence). CDR3 sequence: CASRGQGRGNQPQHF. CDR3 sequence (DNA): TGTGCCAGTAGGGGACAGGGACGGGGCAATCAGCCCCAGCATTTT.

The chain couples TRBV6-5 to TRBJ2-7, with D possibly matching TRBD1 (5 bases). Germline CDR1 MNHEY, CDR2 SVGAGI. The CDR3 has 12 amino acids. The ends were cut back, 5 bases at V and 7 bases at J, with 12 bases in the middle. As DNA, the CDR3 is TGTGCCAGCAGTCAGGGCGCGAGGGAGCAGTACTTC. It yields the protein CASSQGAREQYF.

The V gene is TRBV4-3, the J gene TRBJ1-1; tentative D call: TRBD1 (5 bases). Germline V gene lookup returns CDR1 LGHNA and CDR2 YSLEER. The CDR3 sequence is 15 residues long. V lost 7 bases and J 0 bases, leaving 15 bases between the germline ends. DNA for the CDR3: TGCGCCAGCACCCCAAGGGTCAGGGTGAACACTGAAGCTTTCTTT. Protein sequence: CASTPRVRVNTEAFF.

J is TRBJ2-5 and V is TRBV7-2, with D perhaps TRBD1 (7 bases). V shed 1 base and J shed 5 bases, with 17 bases lying between them. The CDR3 contains 16 residues. The germline gives CDR1 SGHTA, CDR2 FQGNSA. The CDR3 coding sequence is TGTGCCAGCAGCTTAGGAAGGGCAGGGGGGACGGAGACCCAGTACTTC. Protein: CASSLGRAGGTETQYF.

The CDR3 coding sequence is TGTGCCAGCAGCTGGGGGACAGGGGGAGGCTATGGCTACACCTTC. This encodes CASSWGTGGGYGYTF. The V call is TRBV5-4, the J call TRBJ1-2; TRBD1 matches at 11 bases. CDR3 length: 15 residues. The V gene end was trimmed by 3 bases and the J gene end by 4 bases; junction bases not matched to a gene: 5. Germline assignment: CDR1 SGHNT and CDR2 YYREEE (reference sequence).

The chain recombines TRBV4-2 with TRBJ2-1; TRBD1 matches at 7 bases. CDR1 and CDR2 from the germline V gene are LGHNA and YNFKEQ. The CDR3 loop spans 16 amino acids. V gave up 1 base and J gave up 6 bases; unmatched junction bases: 9. CDR3 protein: CASSQGGPGGVNEQFF. In DNA, the CDR3 is TGTGCCAGCAGCCAAGGGGGCCCAGGGGGTGTCAATGAGCAGTTCTTC.

The chain links TRBV10-3 to TRBJ2-7; 8 bases align to TRBD2. The CDR3 runs to 14 residues. Germline CDR1 reads ENHRY; CDR2 reads SYGVKD. The V segment lost 6 bases and the J segment 0 bases; nucleotides outside the gene matches: 4. In nucleotides, the CDR3 is TGTGCCATCAGACCACTAGCGGACTCCTACGAGCAGTACTTC. This gives the protein CAIRPLADSYEQYF.

The chain uses TRBV28 and TRBJ2-7, with TRBD2 matching 11 bases. Germline CDR1 and CDR2: MDHEN and SYDVKM. With 4 bases clipped from V and 7 bases from J, the junction kept 12 bases outside the gene matches. There are 16 residues in the CDR3. The CDR3 sequence is CASSSLAGARGWEQYF. In DNA form, the CDR3 reads TGTGCCAGCAGTTCACTAGCGGGGGCGCGCGGATGGGAGCAGTACTTC. The whole variable domain, filled in from reference TRBV28 and TRBJ2-7, reads DVKVTQSSRYLVKRTGEKVFLECVQDMDHENMFWYRQDPGLGLRLIYFSYDVKMKEKGDIPEGYSVSREKKERFSLILESASTNQTSMYLCASSSLAGARGWEQYFGPGTRLTVT.

This clone came up once. The chain has TRBV9 and TRBJ1-2; possible D gene TRBD1, 6 bases. The CDR3 is 16 residues long. Germline V gene data show CDR1 as SGDLS and CDR2 as YYNGEE. Trimming stripped 0 bases from V and 6 bases from J, with 18 bases between. The CDR3 DNA follows: TGTGCCAGCAGCGTAGGGATACAGGGAGAATCCCATGGCTACACCTTC. It specifies CASSVGIQGESHGYTF.

V is TRBV27 and J is TRBJ2-3, with a possible D match to TRBD1 (5 bases). Germline CDR1 reads MNHEY; CDR2 reads SMNVEV (reference sequence). Trimming stripped 4 bases from V and 1 base from J, with 15 bases between. The CDR3 extends over 16 amino acids. The CDR3 nucleotides are TGTGCCAGCAGTTCCAGGGATTGGTCTGGCACAGATACGCAGTATTTT. Residues: CASSSRDWSGTDTQYF.

The chain carries TRBV9 and TRBJ1-4; D uncertain. CDR1 and CDR2 (germline): SGDLS, YYNGEE. This CDR3 is built from 13 residues. Trimming shortened V by 6 bases and J by 5 bases, and 11 bases separated the two germline ends. CDR3 residues: CASTRVLNEKLFF. The CDR3 nucleotides are TGTGCCAGCACTCGAGTATTAAATGAAAAACTGTTTTTT.

V is TRBV9 and J is TRBJ2-1, with no clear D. Germline assignment: CDR1 SGDLS and CDR2 YYNGEE. V lost 0 bases and J lost 7, with 5 bases in between. The length of the CDR3 is 12 residues. In DNA form, the CDR3 reads TGTGCCAGCAGCGTAGGAGCGAATGAGCAGTTCTTC. Protein sequence: CASSVGANEQFF.

The gene calls are TRBV5-6 and TRBJ1-2, with D maybe TRBD1 (5 bases). This CDR3 comprises 14 residues. CDR1 is SGHDT and CDR2 is YYEEEE in the germline V gene. Between the trimmed V and J ends, which lost 5 bases and 2 bases, there was a span of 13 bases. The CDR3 DNA follows: TGTGCCAGCAGTCCTCAGGGCGACAACTATGGCTACACCTTC. Translation gives CASSPQGDNYGYTF.

V usage is TRBV7-8 and J usage is TRBJ1-2, with D possibly TRBD1 on 5 matching bases. Germline assignment: CDR1 SGHVS and CDR2 FQNEAQ. The CDR3 runs to 14 residues. V lost 5 bases to trimming and J lost 3 bases, with 13 bases between them. In nucleotides, the CDR3 is TGTGCCAGCAGCCAGGGTGGGATGGACTATGGCTACACCTTC. Amino acids: CASSQGGMDYGYTF.

This sequence joins TRBV7-6 and TRBJ2-5; weak D call: TRBD2 (6 bases). V lost 3 bases to trimming and J lost 3 bases, with 14 bases between them. Germline CDR1 and CDR2: SGHVS and FNYEAQ. CDR3 length: 15 amino acids. Written as DNA, the CDR3 is TGTGCCAGCAGCTTGGTCTATAGCGGAAAAGAGACCCAGTACTTC. Its translation is CASSLVYSGKETQYF.